This is a list of T cell receptor beta chains from one sample in a study of CD8+CD57+ T cells in acquired aplastic anemia. TCRdb analysed the reads with MiXCR anew, one entry per CDR3 protein. The table lists some 170,000 distinct CDR3 sequences, around 48% of them singletons. Sequenced input: sorted CD4+, CD8+, or CD8+CD57+ T cells (not recorded which) from PBMCs. The receptors originated from a human donor with aplastic anemia. The CDR3 runs from the conserved cysteine through the conserved F or W. Each record gives: J gene, D gene, V gene, clone size, CDR3 protein, CDR3 DNA. D genes are given only for firm matches. Not every row has a clone size; where given, it reads once, few, many or a size class.

J gene: TRBJ2-1
D gene: NA
V gene: TRBV29-1
clone size: NA
CDR3 protein: CSVGVGGGNNEQFF
CDR3 DNA: TGCAGCGTTGGGGTAGGGGGTGGAAACAATGAGCAGTTCTTC

J gene: TRBJ2-7
D gene: NA
V gene: TRBV7-2
clone size: NA
CDR3 protein: CASKGGEEQYF
CDR3 DNA: TGTGCCAGCAAGGGGGGGGAAGAGCAGTACTTC

J gene: TRBJ2-3
D gene: NA
V gene: TRBV5-1
clone size: NA
CDR3 protein: CASSSPYGLRASTDTQYF
CDR3 DNA: TGCGCCAGCAGCTCACCCTACGGGTTGCGGGCTAGCACAGATACGCAGTATTTT

J gene: TRBJ2-7
D gene: NA
V gene: TRBV12-3/TRBV12-4
clone size: many
CDR3 protein: CASSSLRTLSSYEQYF
CDR3 DNA: TGTGCCAGCAGTTCCCTACGGACACTATCTTCCTACGAGCAGTACTTC

J gene: TRBJ1-6
D gene: NA
V gene: TRBV15
clone size: NA
CDR3 protein: CATNRATGSHNSPLHF
CDR3 DNA: TGTGCCACCAACAGAGCCACAGGGTCCCATAATTCACCCCTCCACTTT

J gene: TRBJ2-7
D gene: NA
V gene: TRBV27
clone size: few
CDR3 protein: CASSLLGQGFYEQYF
CDR3 DNA: TGTGCCAGCAGTTTATTAGGGCAGGGGTTCTACGAGCAGTACTTC

J gene: TRBJ2-1
D gene: NA
V gene: TRBV20-1
clone size: NA
CDR3 protein: CSARKPGTQDHNEQFF
CDR3 DNA: TGCAGTGCTAGAAAACCCGGGACACAGGATCACAATGAGCAGTTCTTC

J gene: TRBJ2-3
D gene: TRBD2
V gene: TRBV6-1
clone size: many
CDR3 protein: CASSRTSGGLDTQYF
CDR3 DNA: TGTGCCAGCAGTCGGACTAGCGGGGGGTTGGATACGCAGTATTTT

J gene: TRBJ2-5
D gene: NA
V gene: TRBV10-3
clone size: once
CDR3 protein: CAISLREKETQYF
CDR3 DNA: TGTGCCATCAGCTTGAGGGAGAAGGAGACCCAGTACTTC

J gene: TRBJ1-2
D gene: NA
V gene: TRBV2
clone size: many
CDR3 protein: CASSRQREGGYGYTF
CDR3 DNA: TGTGCCAGCAGTCGCCAGCGAGAAGGGGGCTATGGCTACACCTTC

J gene: TRBJ1-3
D gene: TRBD1
V gene: TRBV5-1
clone size: NA
CDR3 protein: CASSQTGPGNTIYF
CDR3 DNA: TGCGCCAGCAGCCAGACAGGGCCTGGAAACACCATATATTTT

J gene: TRBJ1-1
D gene: NA
V gene: TRBV12-3/TRBV12-4
clone size: many
CDR3 protein: CASSRIRNTEAFF
CDR3 DNA: TGTGCCAGCAGTAGGATCCGGAACACTGAAGCTTTCTTT

J gene: TRBJ2-1
D gene: NA
V gene: TRBV6-5
clone size: few
CDR3 protein: CASSFLQTGLNEQFF
CDR3 DNA: TGTGCCAGCAGTTTTTTACAAACAGGGTTGAATGAGCAGTTCTTC

J gene: TRBJ1-2
D gene: TRBD1
V gene: TRBV19
clone size: NA
CDR3 protein: CASSLQGALGYTF
CDR3 DNA: TGTGCCAGTAGCCTACAGGGGGCGTTAGGCTACACCTTC

J gene: TRBJ1-1
D gene: NA
V gene: TRBV10-1
clone size: NA
CDR3 protein: CASSAIGGLGTEAFF
CDR3 DNA: TGCGCCAGCAGTGCAATAGGAGGGCTAGGCACTGAAGCTTTCTTT

J gene: TRBJ1-6
D gene: TRBD1
V gene: TRBV24-1
clone size: NA
CDR3 protein: CATSDATGQGHSPLHF
CDR3 DNA: TGTGCCACCAGTGATGCTACCGGACAGGGCCATTCACCCCTCCACTTT

J gene: TRBJ1-2
D gene: NA
V gene: TRBV9
clone size: many
CDR3 protein: CASSVDTDYGYTF
CDR3 DNA: TGTGCCAGCAGCGTAGACACGGATTATGGCTACACCTTC

J gene: TRBJ2-1
D gene: NA
V gene: TRBV24-1
clone size: few
CDR3 protein: CATSDIRRGIHNEQFF
CDR3 DNA: TGTGCCACCTCAGACATAAGAAGAGGGATACACAATGAGCAGTTCTTC

J gene: TRBJ2-3
D gene: NA
V gene: TRBV5-6
clone size: many
CDR3 protein: CASSLVRTSTDTQYF
CDR3 DNA: TGTGCCAGCAGCTTGGTCAGGACTAGCACAGATACGCAGTATTTT

J gene: TRBJ2-5
D gene: NA
V gene: TRBV5-4
clone size: many
CDR3 protein: CASSLEDFGGTQYF
CDR3 DNA: TGTGCCAGCAGCTTGGAGGACTTTGGGGGGACCCAGTACTTC

J gene: TRBJ2-7
D gene: NA
V gene: TRBV3-1
clone size: NA
CDR3 protein: CASSQESGSPYEQYF
CDR3 DNA: TGTGCCAGCAGCCAAGAGAGCGGGTCACCCTACGAGCAGTACTTC

J gene: TRBJ1-6
D gene: NA
V gene: TRBV10-1
clone size: NA
CDR3 protein: CASSESRGVTPLHF
CDR3 DNA: TGCGCCAGCAGTGAGTCGAGAGGGGTTACACCCCTCCACTTT

J gene: TRBJ2-1
D gene: TRBD2
V gene: TRBV20-1
clone size: NA
CDR3 protein: CSALAGGPGSYNEQFF
CDR3 DNA: TGCAGTGCTTTAGCGGGAGGGCCCGGGTCGTACAATGAGCAGTTCTTC

J gene: TRBJ1-5
D gene: NA
V gene: TRBV10-3
clone size: few
CDR3 protein: CAISAGARQPQHF
CDR3 DNA: TGTGCCATCAGCGCAGGGGCGCGACAGCCCCAGCATTTT

J gene: TRBJ2-1
D gene: TRBD2
V gene: TRBV20-1
clone size: NA
CDR3 protein: CSARDGRDYNEQFF
CDR3 DNA: TGCAGTGCTAGGGACGGGAGGGACTACAATGAGCAGTTCTTC

J gene: TRBJ2-2
D gene: NA
V gene: TRBV19
clone size: many
CDR3 protein: CASSISSGELFF
CDR3 DNA: TGTGCCAGTAGTATTAGTTCCGGGGAGCTGTTTTTT

J gene: TRBJ1-4
D gene: TRBD1
V gene: TRBV4-1
clone size: many
CDR3 protein: CASSSTGGANEKLFF
CDR3 DNA: TGCGCCAGCAGCTCGACAGGGGGCGCGAATGAAAAACTGTTTTTT

J gene: TRBJ2-7
D gene: NA
V gene: TRBV5-1
clone size: few
CDR3 protein: CASSLATGYEQYF
CDR3 DNA: TGCGCCAGCAGCTTGGCCACAGGGTACGAGCAGTACTTC

J gene: TRBJ2-3
D gene: TRBD2
V gene: TRBV4-1
clone size: few
CDR3 protein: CASSQGLAGGPGTDTQYF
CDR3 DNA: TGCGCCAGCAGCCAAGGACTAGCGGGGGGCCCGGGCACAGATACGCAGTATTTT

J gene: TRBJ2-1
D gene: TRBD2
V gene: TRBV20-1
clone size: NA
CDR3 protein: CSARGREGRGEQFF
CDR3 DNA: TGCAGTGCTAGAGGGCGGGAGGGCCGAGGAGAGCAGTTCTTC

J gene: TRBJ2-7
D gene: NA
V gene: TRBV5-1
clone size: few
CDR3 protein: CASSRDGTYEQYF
CDR3 DNA: TGCGCCAGCAGCCGGGACGGCACCTACGAGCAGTACTTC

J gene: TRBJ2-5
D gene: TRBD2
V gene: TRBV7-7
clone size: once
CDR3 protein: CASSTGTSVFQETQYF
CDR3 DNA: TGTGCCAGCAGCACCGGGACTAGCGTCTTCCAAGAGACCCAGTACTTC

J gene: TRBJ2-7
D gene: TRBD2
V gene: TRBV5-4
clone size: many
CDR3 protein: CASSLAKFPTSGGNEQYF
CDR3 DNA: TGTGCCAGCAGCTTGGCCAAGTTTCCGACTAGCGGGGGCAACGAGCAGTACTTC

J gene: TRBJ2-7
D gene: TRBD1
V gene: TRBV2
clone size: NA
CDR3 protein: CASTLGGTGQRYF
CDR3 DNA: TGTGCCAGCACCCTAGGTGGGACAGGGCAACGGTACTTC

J gene: TRBJ1-6
D gene: NA
V gene: TRBV7-9
clone size: few
CDR3 protein: CASSLPRSPLHF
CDR3 DNA: TGTGCCAGCAGCTTGCCCAGGTCACCCCTCCACTTT

J gene: TRBJ1-1
D gene: NA
V gene: TRBV10-3
clone size: NA
CDR3 protein: CAISEGSGTEAFF
CDR3 DNA: TGTGCCATCAGTGAGGGAAGTGGCACTGAAGCTTTCTTT

J gene: TRBJ1-2
D gene: NA
V gene: TRBV4-2
clone size: many
CDR3 protein: CASSPLGTANYGYTF
CDR3 DNA: TGTGCCAGCAGCCCATTGGGTACAGCTAACTATGGCTACACCTTC

J gene: TRBJ1-1
D gene: TRBD1
V gene: TRBV6-5
clone size: many
CDR3 protein: CASSYAGGGTEAFF
CDR3 DNA: TGTGCCAGCAGTTACGCAGGGGGTGGCACTGAAGCTTTCTTT

J gene: TRBJ1-1
D gene: NA
V gene: TRBV7-2
clone size: NA
CDR3 protein: CALFVGSEAFF
CDR3 DNA: TGTGCCCTTTTCGTTGGGAGTGAAGCTTTCTTT

J gene: TRBJ1-1
D gene: NA
V gene: TRBV4-1
clone size: many
CDR3 protein: CASSPETTNTEAFF
CDR3 DNA: TGCGCCAGCAGCCCAGAGACAACGAACACTGAAGCTTTCTTT

J gene: TRBJ1-1
D gene: TRBD1
V gene: TRBV19
clone size: once
CDR3 protein: CASSIGAGGNTEAFF
CDR3 DNA: TGTGCCAGTAGTATAGGGGCAGGGGGGAACACTGAAGCTTTCTTT

J gene: TRBJ2-1
D gene: NA
V gene: TRBV15
clone size: NA
CDR3 protein: CATGSGPYNEQFF
CDR3 DNA: TGTGCCACCGGAAGCGGGCCCTACAATGAGCAGTTCTTC

J gene: TRBJ2-1
D gene: TRBD2
V gene: TRBV24-1
clone size: NA
CDR3 protein: CATSDSSGRAPYSYNEQFF
CDR3 DNA: TGTGCCACCAGTGATTCTAGCGGGAGGGCCCCTTATAGCTACAATGAGCAGTTCTTC

J gene: TRBJ1-5
D gene: NA
V gene: TRBV15
clone size: many
CDR3 protein: CATSRAGGNQPQHF
CDR3 DNA: TGTGCCACCAGCAGAGCCGGGGGCAATCAGCCCCAGCATTTT

J gene: TRBJ2-7
D gene: TRBD2
V gene: TRBV4-2
clone size: many
CDR3 protein: CASSQDERGGRGEQYF
CDR3 DNA: TGTGCCAGCAGCCAAGATGAGCGGGGGGGCCGCGGCGAGCAGTACTTC

J gene: TRBJ2-2
D gene: NA
V gene: TRBV24-1
clone size: NA
CDR3 protein: CATSERGTGELFF
CDR3 DNA: TGTGCCACCAGTGAGAGGGGCACCGGGGAGCTGTTTTTT

J gene: TRBJ2-3
D gene: NA
V gene: TRBV4-3
clone size: many
CDR3 protein: CASSQESRADTQYF
CDR3 DNA: TGCGCCAGCAGCCAAGAAAGTCGGGCAGATACGCAGTATTTT

J gene: TRBJ2-2
D gene: NA
V gene: TRBV9
clone size: once
CDR3 protein: CASSVGPGRAAGELFF
CDR3 DNA: TGTGCCAGCAGCGTAGGCCCGGGCAGGGCGGCGGGGGAGCTGTTTTTT

J gene: TRBJ1-4
D gene: NA
V gene: TRBV7-9
clone size: NA
CDR3 protein: CASSFLDVNEKLFF
CDR3 DNA: TGTGCCAGCAGCTTCTTGGACGTAAATGAAAAACTGTTTTTT

J gene: TRBJ1-3
D gene: NA
V gene: TRBV20-1
clone size: many
CDR3 protein: CSASSPVSGNTIYF
CDR3 DNA: TGCAGTGCTAGCTCCCCGGTCTCTGGAAACACCATATATTTT

J gene: TRBJ1-1
D gene: NA
V gene: TRBV5-1
clone size: few
CDR3 protein: CASSLVGGLMNTEAFF
CDR3 DNA: TGCGCCAGCAGCTTGGTTGGGGGACTCATGAACACTGAAGCTTTCTTT

J gene: TRBJ1-6
D gene: NA
V gene: TRBV20-1
clone size: few
CDR3 protein: CSARAGDSPLHF
CDR3 DNA: TGCAGTGCTAGGGCAGGAGATTCACCCCTCCACTTT

J gene: TRBJ2-5
D gene: TRBD1
V gene: TRBV20-1
clone size: few
CDR3 protein: CSARGDREVQETQYF
CDR3 DNA: TGCAGTGCTAGAGGGGACAGGGAAGTCCAAGAGACCCAGTACTTC

J gene: TRBJ1-2
D gene: TRBD1
V gene: TRBV19
clone size: NA
CDR3 protein: CASSKRQGGSNYGYTF
CDR3 DNA: TGTGCCAGTAGTAAAAGACAGGGAGGAAGTAACTATGGCTACACCTTC

J gene: TRBJ2-7
D gene: NA
V gene: TRBV19
clone size: NA
CDR3 protein: CASSGIQGLIYEQYF
CDR3 DNA: TGTGCCAGTAGTGGAATTCAGGGATTGATCTACGAGCAGTACTTC